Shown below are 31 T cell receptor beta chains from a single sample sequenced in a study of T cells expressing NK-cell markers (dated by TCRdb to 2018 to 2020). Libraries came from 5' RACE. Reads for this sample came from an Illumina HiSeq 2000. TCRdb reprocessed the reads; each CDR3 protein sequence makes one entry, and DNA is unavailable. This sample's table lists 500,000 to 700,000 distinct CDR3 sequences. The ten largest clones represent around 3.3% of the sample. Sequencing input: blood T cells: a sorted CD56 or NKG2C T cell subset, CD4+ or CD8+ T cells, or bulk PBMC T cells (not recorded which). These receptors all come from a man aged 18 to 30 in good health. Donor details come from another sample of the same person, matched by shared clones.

CDR3 loop: CASHSGSFADTQYF. The chain couples TRBV9 to TRBJ2-3; there is no DNA to check the TCRdb D call of TRBD2. The CDR3 covers 14 residues. Germline CDR1 is SGDLS and CDR2 is YYNGEE.

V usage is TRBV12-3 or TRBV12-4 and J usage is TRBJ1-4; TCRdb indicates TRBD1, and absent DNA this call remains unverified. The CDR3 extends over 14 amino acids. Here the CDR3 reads CASSSTGSSEKLFF.

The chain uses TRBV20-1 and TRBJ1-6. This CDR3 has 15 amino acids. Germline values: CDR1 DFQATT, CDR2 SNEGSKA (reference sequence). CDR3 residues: CSASYAGLTNSPLHF.

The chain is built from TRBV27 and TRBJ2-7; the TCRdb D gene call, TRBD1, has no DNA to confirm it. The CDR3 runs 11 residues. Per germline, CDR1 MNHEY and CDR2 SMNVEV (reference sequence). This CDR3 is CATSDSYEQYF.

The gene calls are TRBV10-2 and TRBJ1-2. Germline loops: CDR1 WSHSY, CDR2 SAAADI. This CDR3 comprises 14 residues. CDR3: CASSEWGSNYGYTF.

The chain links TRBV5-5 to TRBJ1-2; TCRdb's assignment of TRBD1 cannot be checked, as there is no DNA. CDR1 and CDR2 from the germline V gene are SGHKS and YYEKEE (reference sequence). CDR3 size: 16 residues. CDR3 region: CASSLGPTELVYGYTF.

This CDR3 reads CASSQMGLAGGADTQYF. The chain uses TRBV4-3 and TRBJ2-3; TCRdb proposes TRBD2, but this gene call is untestable without DNA. The germline V gene has CDR1 LGHNA and CDR2 YSLEER. This CDR3 contains 17 residues.

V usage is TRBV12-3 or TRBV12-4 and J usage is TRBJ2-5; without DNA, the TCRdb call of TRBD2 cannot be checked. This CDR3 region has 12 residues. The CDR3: CASSMGPKTQYF.

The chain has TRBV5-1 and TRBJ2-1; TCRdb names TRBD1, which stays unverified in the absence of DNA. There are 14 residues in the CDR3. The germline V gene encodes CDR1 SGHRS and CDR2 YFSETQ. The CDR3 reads CASSLGFGGYEQFF.

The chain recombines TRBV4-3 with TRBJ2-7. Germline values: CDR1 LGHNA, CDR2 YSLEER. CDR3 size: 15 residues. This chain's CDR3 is CASSQGSRVMGEQYF.

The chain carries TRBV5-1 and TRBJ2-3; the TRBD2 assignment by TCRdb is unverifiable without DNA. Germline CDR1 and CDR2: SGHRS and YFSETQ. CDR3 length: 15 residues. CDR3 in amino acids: CASSSLAGGTDTQYF.

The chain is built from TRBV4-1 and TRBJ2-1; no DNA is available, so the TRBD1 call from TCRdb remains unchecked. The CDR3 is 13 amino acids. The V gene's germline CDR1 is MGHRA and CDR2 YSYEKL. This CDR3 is CASSIPQGNEQFF.

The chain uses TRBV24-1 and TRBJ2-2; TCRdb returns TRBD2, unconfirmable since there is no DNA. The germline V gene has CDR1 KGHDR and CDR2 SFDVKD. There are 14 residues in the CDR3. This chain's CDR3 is CATTSGRGTGELFF.

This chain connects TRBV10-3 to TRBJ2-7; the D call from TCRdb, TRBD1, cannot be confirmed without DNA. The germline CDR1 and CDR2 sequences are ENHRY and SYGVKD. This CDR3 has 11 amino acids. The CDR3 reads CAVGRGYEQYF.

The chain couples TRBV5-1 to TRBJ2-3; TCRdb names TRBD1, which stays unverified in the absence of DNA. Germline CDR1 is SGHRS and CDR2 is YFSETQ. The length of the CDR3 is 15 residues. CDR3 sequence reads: CASSSRTGVTDTQYF.

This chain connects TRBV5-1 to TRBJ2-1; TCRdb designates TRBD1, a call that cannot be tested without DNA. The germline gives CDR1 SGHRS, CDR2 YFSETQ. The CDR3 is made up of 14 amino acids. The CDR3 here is CASSLAALGTEQFF. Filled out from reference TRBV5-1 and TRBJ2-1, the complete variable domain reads KAGVTQTPRYLIKTRGQQVTLSCSPISGHRSVSWYQQTPGQGLQFLFEYFSETQRNKGNFPGRFSGRQFSNSRSEMNVSTLELGDSALYLCASSLAALGTEQFFGPGTRLTVL.

Here the CDR3 reads CATSGMTSGRSYNEQFF. The rearrangement uses TRBV24-1 and TRBJ2-1; TCRdb returns TRBD2, unconfirmable since there is no DNA. CDR1 is KGHDR, CDR2 SFDVKD, per germline. CDR3 length equals 17 residues.

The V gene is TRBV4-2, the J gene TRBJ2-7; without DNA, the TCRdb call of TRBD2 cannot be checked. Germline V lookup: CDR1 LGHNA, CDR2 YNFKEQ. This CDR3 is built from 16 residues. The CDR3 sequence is CASSQEQRAFSHEQYF.

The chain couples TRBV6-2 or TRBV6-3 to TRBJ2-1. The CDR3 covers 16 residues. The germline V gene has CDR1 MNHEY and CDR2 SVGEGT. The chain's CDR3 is CASSYTQATSYNEQFF.

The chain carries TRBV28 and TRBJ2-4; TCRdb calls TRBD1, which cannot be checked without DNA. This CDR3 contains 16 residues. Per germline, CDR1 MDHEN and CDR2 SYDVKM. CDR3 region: CASSPPGPSLENIQYF. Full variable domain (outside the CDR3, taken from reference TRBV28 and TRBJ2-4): DVKVTQSSRYLVKRTGEKVFLECVQDMDHENMFWYRQDPGLGLRLIYFSYDVKMKEKGDIPEGYSVSREKKERFSLILESASTNQTSMYLCASSPPGPSLENIQYFGAGTRLSVL.

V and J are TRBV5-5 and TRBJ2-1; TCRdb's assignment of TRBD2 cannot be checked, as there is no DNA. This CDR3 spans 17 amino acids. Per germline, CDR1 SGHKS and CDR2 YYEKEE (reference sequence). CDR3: CASSPPLAGDGYNEQFF.

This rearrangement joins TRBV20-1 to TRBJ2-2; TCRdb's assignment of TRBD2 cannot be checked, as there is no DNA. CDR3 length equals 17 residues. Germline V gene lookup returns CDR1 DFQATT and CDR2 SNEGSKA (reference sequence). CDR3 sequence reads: CSARGTSGRAWTGELFF.

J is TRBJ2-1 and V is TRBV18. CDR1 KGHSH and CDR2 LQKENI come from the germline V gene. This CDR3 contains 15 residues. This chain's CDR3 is CASSPAGGLHNEQFF.

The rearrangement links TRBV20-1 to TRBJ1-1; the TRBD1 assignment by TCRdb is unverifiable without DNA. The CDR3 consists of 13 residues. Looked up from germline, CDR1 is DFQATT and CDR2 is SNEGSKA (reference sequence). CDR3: CSAIQGAGTEAFF.

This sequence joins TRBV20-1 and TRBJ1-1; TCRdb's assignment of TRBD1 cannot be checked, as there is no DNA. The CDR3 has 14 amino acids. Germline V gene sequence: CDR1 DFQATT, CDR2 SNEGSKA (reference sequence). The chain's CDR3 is CSARSGTVNTEAFF.

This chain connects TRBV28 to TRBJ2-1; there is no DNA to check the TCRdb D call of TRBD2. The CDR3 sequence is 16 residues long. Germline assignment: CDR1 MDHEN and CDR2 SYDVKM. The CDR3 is CASSPSYTSSYNEQFF. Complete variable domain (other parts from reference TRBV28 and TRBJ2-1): DVKVTQSSRYLVKRTGEKVFLECVQDMDHENMFWYRQDPGLGLRLIYFSYDVKMKEKGDIPEGYSVSREKKERFSLILESASTNQTSMYLCASSPSYTSSYNEQFFGPGTRLTVL.

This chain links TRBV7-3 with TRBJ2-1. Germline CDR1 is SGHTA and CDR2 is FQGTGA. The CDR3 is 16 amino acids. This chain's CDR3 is CASSLISSDLYNEQFF.

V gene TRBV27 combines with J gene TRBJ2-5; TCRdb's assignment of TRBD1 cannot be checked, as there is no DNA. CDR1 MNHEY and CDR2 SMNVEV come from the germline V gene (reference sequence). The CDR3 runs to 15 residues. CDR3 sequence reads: CASSSLRGLQETQYF.

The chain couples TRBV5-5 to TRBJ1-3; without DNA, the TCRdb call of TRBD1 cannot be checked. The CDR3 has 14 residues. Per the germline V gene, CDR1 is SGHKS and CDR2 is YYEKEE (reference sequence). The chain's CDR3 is CASSLEDRVNTIYF.

CDR3 amino acids: CASSYIGRGGGELFF. V gene TRBV11-3 combines with J gene TRBJ2-2; the TRBD1 assignment by TCRdb is unverifiable without DNA. The CDR3 runs to 15 residues. The germline gives CDR1 SGHNT, CDR2 YENEEA. Together with reference TRBV11-3 and TRBJ2-2, the CDR3 gives the full variable domain: EAGVVQSPRYKIIEKKQPVAFWCNPISGHNTLYWYLQNLGQGPELLIRYENEEAVDDSQLPKDRFSAERLKGVDSTLKIQPAELGDSAVYLCASSYIGRGGGELFFGEGSRLTVL.

The CDR3 region is CASTRQNEAFF. This sequence joins TRBV5-6 and TRBJ1-1; TCRdb gives TRBD1 as the D gene, but with no DNA this cannot be confirmed. The V gene's germline CDR1 is SGHDT and CDR2 YYEEEE. This CDR3 has 11 residues.